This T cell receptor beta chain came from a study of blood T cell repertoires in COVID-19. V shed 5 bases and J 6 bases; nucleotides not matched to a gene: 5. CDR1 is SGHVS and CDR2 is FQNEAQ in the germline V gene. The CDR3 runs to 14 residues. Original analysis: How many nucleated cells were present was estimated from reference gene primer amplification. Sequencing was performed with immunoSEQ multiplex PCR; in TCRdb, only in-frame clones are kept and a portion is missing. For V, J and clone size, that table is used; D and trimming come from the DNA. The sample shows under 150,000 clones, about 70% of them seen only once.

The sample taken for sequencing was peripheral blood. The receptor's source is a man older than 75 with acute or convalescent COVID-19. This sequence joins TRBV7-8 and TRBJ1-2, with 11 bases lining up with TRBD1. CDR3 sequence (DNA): TGTGCCAGCAGCCGGACAGGGGGCAGGAATGGCTACACCTTC. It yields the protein CASSRTGGRNGYTF.